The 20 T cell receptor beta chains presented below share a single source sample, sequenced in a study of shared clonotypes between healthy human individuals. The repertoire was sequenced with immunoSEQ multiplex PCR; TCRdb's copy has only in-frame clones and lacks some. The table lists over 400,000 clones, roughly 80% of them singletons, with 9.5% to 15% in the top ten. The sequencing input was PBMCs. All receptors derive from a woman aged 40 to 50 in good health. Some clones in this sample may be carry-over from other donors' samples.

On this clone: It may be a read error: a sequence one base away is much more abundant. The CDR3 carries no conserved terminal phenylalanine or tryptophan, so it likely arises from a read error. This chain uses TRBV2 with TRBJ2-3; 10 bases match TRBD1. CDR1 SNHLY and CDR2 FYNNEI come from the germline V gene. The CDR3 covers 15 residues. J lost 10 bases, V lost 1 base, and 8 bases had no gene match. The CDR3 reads CASSEGQGALGAQYS. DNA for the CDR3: TGTGCCAGCAGTGAAGGACAGGGGGCGCTTGGTGCGCAGTATTCT.

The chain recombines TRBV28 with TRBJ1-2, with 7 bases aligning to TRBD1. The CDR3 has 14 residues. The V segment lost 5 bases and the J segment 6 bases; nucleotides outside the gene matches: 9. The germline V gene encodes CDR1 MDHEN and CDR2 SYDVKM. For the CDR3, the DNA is TGTGCCAGCAGTACTATAGACAGGGCCCATGGCTACACCTTC. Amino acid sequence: CASSTIDRAHGYTF.

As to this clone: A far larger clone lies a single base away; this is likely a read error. The CDR3 nucleotides read TGTGCCAGCAGTGACTCTAGCGGGTCCTACAATAAGCAGTTCTTC. This encodes CASSDSSGSYNKQFF. This sequence joins TRBV6-4 and TRBJ2-1; TRBD2 matches 7 bases. CDR3 length equals 15 residues. Germline V gene sequence: CDR1 MRHNA, CDR2 SNTAGT.

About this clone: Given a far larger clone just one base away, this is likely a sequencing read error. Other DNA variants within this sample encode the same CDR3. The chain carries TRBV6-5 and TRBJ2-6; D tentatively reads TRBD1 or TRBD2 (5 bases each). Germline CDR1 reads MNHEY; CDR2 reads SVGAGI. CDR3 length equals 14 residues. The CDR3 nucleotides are TGTGCCAGCAGTTCGTTTATCGGGGCCAACGTCCTAACTTTC. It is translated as CASSSFIGANVLTF.

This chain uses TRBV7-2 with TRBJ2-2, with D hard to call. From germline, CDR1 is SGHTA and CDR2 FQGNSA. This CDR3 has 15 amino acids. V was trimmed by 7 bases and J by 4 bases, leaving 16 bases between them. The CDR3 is CASTPLLGATGELFF. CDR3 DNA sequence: TGTGCCAGCACCCCGCTATTGGGTGCCACCGGGGAGCTGTTTTTT.

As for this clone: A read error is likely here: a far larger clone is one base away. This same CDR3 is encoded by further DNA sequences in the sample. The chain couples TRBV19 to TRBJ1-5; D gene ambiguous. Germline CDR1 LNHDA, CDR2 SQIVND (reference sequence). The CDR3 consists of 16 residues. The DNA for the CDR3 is TGTGCCAGTAGTATAGGGTTCGTGAAGGGCGATCAGCCCCAGCATTTC. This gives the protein CASSIGFVKGDQPQHF.

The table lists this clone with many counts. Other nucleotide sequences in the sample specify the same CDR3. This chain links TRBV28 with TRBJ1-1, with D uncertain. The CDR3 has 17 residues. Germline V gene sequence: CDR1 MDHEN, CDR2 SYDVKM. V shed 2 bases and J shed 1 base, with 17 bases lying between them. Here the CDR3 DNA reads TGTGCCAGCAGTTTACTTGCTAAACGGACCTCGAACACTGAAGCTTTCTTT. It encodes CASSLLAKRTSNTEAFF.

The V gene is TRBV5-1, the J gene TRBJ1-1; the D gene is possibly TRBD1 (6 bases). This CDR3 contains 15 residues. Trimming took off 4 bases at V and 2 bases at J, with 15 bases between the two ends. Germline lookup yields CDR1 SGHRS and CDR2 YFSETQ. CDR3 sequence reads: CASSTSTDSNTEAFF. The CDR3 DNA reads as TGCGCCAGCAGCACGTCGACGGACAGTAACACTGAAGCTTTCTTT.

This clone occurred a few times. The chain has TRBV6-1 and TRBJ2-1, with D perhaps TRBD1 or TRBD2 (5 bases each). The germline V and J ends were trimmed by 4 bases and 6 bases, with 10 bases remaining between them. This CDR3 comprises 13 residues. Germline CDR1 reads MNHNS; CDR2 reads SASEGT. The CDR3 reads CASSGRDGNEQFF. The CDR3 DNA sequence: TGTGCCAGCAGTGGCCGGGACGGCAATGAGCAGTTCTTC.

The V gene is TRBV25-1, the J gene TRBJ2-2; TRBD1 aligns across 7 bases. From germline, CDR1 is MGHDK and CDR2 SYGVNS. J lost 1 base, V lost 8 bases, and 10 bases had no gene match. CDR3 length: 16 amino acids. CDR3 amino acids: CASSDPGQRNTGELFF. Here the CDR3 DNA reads TGTGCCAGCTCGGATCCGGGACAGAGGAACACCGGGGAGCTGTTTTTT.

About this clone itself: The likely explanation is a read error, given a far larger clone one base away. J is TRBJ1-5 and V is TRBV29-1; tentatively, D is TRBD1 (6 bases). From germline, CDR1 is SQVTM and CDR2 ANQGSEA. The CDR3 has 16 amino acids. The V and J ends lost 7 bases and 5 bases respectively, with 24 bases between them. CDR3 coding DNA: TGCAGCGCCGGTGGGGGCAGGAGTTCCAGCGATCAGCCCCAGCATTTT. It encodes CSAGGGRSSSDQPQHF.

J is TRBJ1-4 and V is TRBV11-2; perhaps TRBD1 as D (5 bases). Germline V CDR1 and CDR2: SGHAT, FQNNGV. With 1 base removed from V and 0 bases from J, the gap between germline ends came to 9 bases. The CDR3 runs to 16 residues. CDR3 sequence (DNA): TGTGCCAGCAGCTTAGTTCTGGGGGCAACTAATGAAAAACTGTTTTTT. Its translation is CASSLVLGATNEKLFF.

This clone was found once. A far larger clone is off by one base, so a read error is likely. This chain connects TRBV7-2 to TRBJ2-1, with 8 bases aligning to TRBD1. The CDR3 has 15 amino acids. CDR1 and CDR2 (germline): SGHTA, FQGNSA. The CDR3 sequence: CASSDRDRLGNKQFF. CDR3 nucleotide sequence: TGTGCCAGCAGCGACCGGGACAGGTTGGGCAATAAGCAGTTCTTC.

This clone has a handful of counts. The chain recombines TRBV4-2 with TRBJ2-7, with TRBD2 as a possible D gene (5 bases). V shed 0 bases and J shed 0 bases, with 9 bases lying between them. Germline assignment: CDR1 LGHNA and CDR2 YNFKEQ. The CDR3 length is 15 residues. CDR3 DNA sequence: TGTGCCAGCAGCCAAGAGGCGGGTACCTCCTACGAGCAGTACTTC. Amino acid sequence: CASSQEAGTSYEQYF.

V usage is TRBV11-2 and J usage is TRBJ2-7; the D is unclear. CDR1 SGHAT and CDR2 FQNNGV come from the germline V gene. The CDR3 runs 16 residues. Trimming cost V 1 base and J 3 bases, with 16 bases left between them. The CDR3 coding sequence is TGTGCCAGCAGCTTAGGACCAATCCGTATGAACTACGAGCAGTACTTC. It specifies CASSLGPIRMNYEQYF.

The CDR3 here is CASSPGHTNTGELFF. The CDR3 DNA reads TGTGCCAGCAGCCCGGGACACACGAACACCGGGGAGCTGTTTTTT. The V call is TRBV28, the J call TRBJ2-2; a possible D gene is TRBD1 (6 bases). The CDR3 sequence is 15 residues long. Trimming shortened V by 6 bases and J by 0 bases, and 11 bases separated the two germline ends. Germline assignment: CDR1 MDHEN and CDR2 SYDVKM.

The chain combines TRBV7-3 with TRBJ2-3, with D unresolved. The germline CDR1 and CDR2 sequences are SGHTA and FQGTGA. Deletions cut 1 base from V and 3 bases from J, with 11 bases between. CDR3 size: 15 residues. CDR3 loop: CASSLSGFVTDTQYF. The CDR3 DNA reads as TGTGCCAGCAGCTTAAGCGGTTTCGTAACAGATACGCAGTATTTT.

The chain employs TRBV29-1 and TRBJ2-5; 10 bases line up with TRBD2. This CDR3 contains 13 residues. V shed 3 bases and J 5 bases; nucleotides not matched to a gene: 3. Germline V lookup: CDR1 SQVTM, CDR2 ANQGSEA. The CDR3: CSVDASGSETQYF. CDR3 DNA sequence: TGCAGCGTTGACGCTAGCGGGAGTGAGACCCAGTACTTC.

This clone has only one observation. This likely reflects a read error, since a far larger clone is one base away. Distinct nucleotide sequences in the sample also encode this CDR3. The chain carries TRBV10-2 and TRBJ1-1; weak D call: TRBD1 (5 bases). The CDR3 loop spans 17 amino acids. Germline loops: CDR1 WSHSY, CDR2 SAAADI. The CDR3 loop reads CASSESVWGTLNTEAFF. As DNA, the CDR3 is TGCGCCAGCAGTGAGTCCGTTTGGGGCACTTTGAACACCGAAGCTTTCTTT.

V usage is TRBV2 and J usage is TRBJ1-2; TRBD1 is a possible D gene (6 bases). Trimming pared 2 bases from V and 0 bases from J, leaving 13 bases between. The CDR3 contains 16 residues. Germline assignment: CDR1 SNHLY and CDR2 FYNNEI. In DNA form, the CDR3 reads TGTGCCAGCAGTGAAATGGGGACACCGGCTAACTATGGCTACACCTTC. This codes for CASSEMGTPANYGYTF. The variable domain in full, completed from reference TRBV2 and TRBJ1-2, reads EPEVTQTPSHQVTQMGQEVILRCVPISNHLYFYWYRQILGQKVEFLVSFYNNEISEKSEIFDDQFSVERPDGSNFTLKIRSTKLEDSAMYFCASSEMGTPANYGYTFGSGTRLTVV.